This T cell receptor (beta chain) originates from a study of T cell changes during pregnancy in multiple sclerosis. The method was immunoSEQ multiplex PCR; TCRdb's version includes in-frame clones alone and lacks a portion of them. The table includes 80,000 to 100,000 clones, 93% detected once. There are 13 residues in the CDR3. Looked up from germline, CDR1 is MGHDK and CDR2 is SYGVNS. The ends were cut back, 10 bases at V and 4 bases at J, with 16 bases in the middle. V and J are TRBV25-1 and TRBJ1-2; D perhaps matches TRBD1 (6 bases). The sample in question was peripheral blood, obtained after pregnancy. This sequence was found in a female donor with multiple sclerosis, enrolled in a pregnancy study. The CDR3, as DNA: TGTGCCACCAAGGACAGTGCATCCTATGGCTACACCTTC. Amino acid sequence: CATKDSASYGYTF.